Presented here are 22 T cell receptor beta chains from one specimen sequenced in a study of preoperative IRX-2 immunotherapy in early breast cancer. The table came from immunoSEQ multiplex PCR; TCRdb's copy has only in-frame clones and leaves some out. The data show 15,000 to 25,000 clones, 85% seen once. Treatment noted: preoperative locoregional IRX-2 cytokine immunotherapy. This specimen was lymph node tissue, taken after IRX-2 immunotherapy. Receptors originate from a human donor with breast cancer.

The V gene is TRBV6-8, the J gene TRBJ1-3; maybe TRBD1 (6 bases). The CDR3 is 14 amino acids. Deletions cut 10 bases from V and 4 bases from J, with 17 bases between. Germline lookup yields CDR1 MNHGY and CDR2 SAAAGT. The CDR3 loop is CAISDRQLGNTIYF. As DNA, the CDR3 is TGTGCCATCAGCGACAGGCAGCTAGGAAACACCATATATTTT.

The rearrangement links TRBV6-8 to TRBJ2-7; TRBD1 matches 12 bases. Germline V gene lookup returns CDR1 MNHGY and CDR2 SAAAGT. This CDR3 is 15 amino acids long. The J segment lost 7 bases and the V segment lost 0 bases, leaving 4 bases of the junction unmatched. CDR3: CASSYSGQGAWEQYF. DNA of the CDR3: TGTGCCAGCAGTTACTCGGGACAGGGGGCTTGGGAGCAGTACTTC.

The CDR3 is CSAEGQGTSLPLYTF. The CDR3 DNA reads as TGCAGCGCAGAGGGACAGGGCACATCACTGCCACTCTACACCTTC. This chain joins TRBV29-1 and TRBJ1-2, with 9 positions matching TRBD1. In germline, CDR1 is SQVTM, CDR2 ANQGSEA. V lost 7 bases, J lost 10 bases, and 19 bases stayed unmatched. The CDR3 spans 15 residues. Full variable domain (outside the CDR3, taken from reference TRBV29-1 and TRBJ1-2): SAVISQKPSRDICQRGTSLTIQCQVDSQVTMMFWYRQQPGQSLTLIATANQGSEATYESGFVIDKFPISRPNLTFSTLTVSNMSPEDSSIYLCSAEGQGTSLPLYTFGSGTRLTVV.

The chain joins TRBV11-3 to TRBJ1-2; D is unclear. CDR1 is SGHNT, CDR2 YENEEA, per germline. There are 14 residues in the CDR3. V lost 5 bases, J lost 2 bases, and 12 bases lay in between. CDR3 residues: CASSTRALNYGYTF. The CDR3 DNA reads as TGTGCCAGCAGCACCCGGGCCCTCAACTATGGCTACACCTTC.

The chain has TRBV6-8 and TRBJ1-1; 7 nucleotides agree with TRBD1. The CDR3 covers 14 residues. Germline CDR1 MNHGY, CDR2 SAAAGT. The trim removed 7 bases at V and 1 base at J, leaving 6 bases unmatched. DNA for the CDR3: TGTGCCAGCACATCGGACAGGAAGAACACTGAAGCTTTCTTT. Protein product: CASTSDRKNTEAFF.

This clone was seen only once. The genes are TRBV6-7 and TRBJ1-2; maybe TRBD1 (6 bases). TRBV6-7 is flagged as an ORF with uncertain function. The CDR3 is 16 amino acids. The V gene lost 5 bases and the J gene lost 8 bases, with 24 bases spanning the gap. The CDR3 DNA reads as TGTGCCAGCAGTGACCATTTTGAAGGGGGGCTTCAAGGCTACACCTTC. Translation: CASSDHFEGGLQGYTF.

J is TRBJ2-7 and V is TRBV11-3; TRBD2 matches at 7 bases. The CDR3 length is 16 residues. V dropped 0 bases and J dropped 0; count of bases not matched to a gene: 5. Germline loops: CDR1 SGHNT, CDR2 YENEEA. CDR3 residues: CASSLDLSGNSYEQYF. The CDR3 DNA is TGTGCCAGCAGCTTAGACCTCAGCGGGAACTCCTACGAGCAGTACTTC.

This clone was seen only a few times. The J gene is TRBJ1-2, the V gene TRBV6-8, with 7 bases lining up with TRBD1. The germline V gene has CDR1 MNHGY and CDR2 SAAAGT. The CDR3 has 12 residues. With 6 bases clipped from V and 6 bases from J, the junction kept 4 bases outside the gene matches. CDR3 sequence reads: CASRDTGDGYTF. The CDR3, as DNA: TGTGCCAGCAGAGATACAGGGGATGGCTACACCTTC.

The V gene is TRBV15, the J gene TRBJ2-7, with 14 bases aligning to TRBD2. J lost 3 bases, V lost 0 bases, and 4 bases had no gene match. This CDR3 has 17 residues. CDR1 is LNHNV and CDR2 is YYDKDF in the germline V gene (reference sequence). This CDR3 is CATSREGTSGSVYEQYF. The CDR3 nucleotides are TGTGCCACCAGCAGAGAGGGGACTAGCGGGAGTGTCTACGAGCAGTACTTC. Combining the CDR3 with reference TRBV15 and TRBJ2-7 gives the whole variable domain DAMVIQNPRYQVTQFGKPVTLSCSQTLNHNVMYWYQQKSSQAPKLLFHYYDKDFNNEADTPDNFQSRRPNTSFCFLDIRSPGLGDTAMYLCATSREGTSGSVYEQYFGPGTRLTVT.

The rearrangement joins TRBV4-1 to TRBJ1-6, with TRBD1 identical over 8 bases. Trimming at V came to 4 bases and at J to 11 bases, leaving 10 bases not matched to a gene. CDR1 is MGHRA and CDR2 is YSYEKL in the germline V gene. The CDR3 totals 15 residues. The CDR3 nucleotides are TGCGCCAGCAGCCCCTCGACAGGGGAGAGGACACCCCTCCACTTT. Translation gives CASSPSTGERTPLHF.

This chain joins TRBV18 and TRBJ1-5; D remains unclear. This CDR3 contains 13 residues. V gave up 2 bases and J gave up 5 bases, with 7 bases separating them. CDR1 and CDR2 from the germline V gene are KGHSH and LQKENI. In DNA form, the CDR3 reads TGTGCCAGCTCACCAGGGGAAGATCAGCCCCAGCATTTT. It encodes CASSPGEDQPQHF.

This chain links TRBV11-3 with TRBJ1-1; tentative D call: TRBD1 (5 bases). Trimming left V 5 bases short and J 3 bases short, with 19 bases between. Germline loops: CDR1 SGHNT, CDR2 YENEEA. This CDR3 is 16 amino acids long. The DNA for the CDR3 is TGTGCCAGCAGCCTTCCGGGGCCTAGGGTCGACACTGAAGCTTTCTTT. Translation: CASSLPGPRVDTEAFF.

J is TRBJ2-1 and V is TRBV19, with 9 bases matching TRBD2. V gave up 7 bases and J gave up 8 bases; unmatched junction bases: 12. Germline assignment: CDR1 LNHDA and CDR2 SQIVND (reference sequence). This CDR3 has 15 amino acids. The CDR3 protein is CASTGLAHSEDEQFF. DNA for the CDR3: TGTGCCAGTACCGGACTAGCGCACTCCGAGGATGAGCAGTTCTTC.

This chain's CDR3 is CASSQVQGTNEKLFF. Written as DNA, the CDR3 is TGCGCCAGCAGCCAAGTTCAAGGAACTAATGAAAAACTGTTTTTT. The V and J genes are TRBV4-1 and TRBJ1-4; D uncertain. This CDR3 spans 15 amino acids. Between the trimmed V and J ends, which lost 1 base and 1 base, there was a span of 7 bases. The germline V gene encodes CDR1 MGHRA and CDR2 YSYEKL.

This clone was seen once. V and J are TRBV6-8 and TRBJ1-3, with D unclear. CDR1 is MNHGY and CDR2 is SAAAGT in the germline V gene. V lost 6 bases and J 0 bases, leaving 15 bases between the germline ends. This CDR3 spans 16 amino acids. CDR3 in amino acids: CASSHDFRVSGNTIYF. CDR3 DNA sequence: TGTGCCAGCAGCCACGATTTCCGGGTCTCTGGAAACACCATATATTTT.

The rearrangement links TRBV18 to TRBJ1-5; D is uncertain. This CDR3 contains 13 residues. The V end was cut by 6 bases, the J end by 8 bases, with 14 bases between. CDR1 and CDR2 from the germline V gene are KGHSH and LQKENI. The CDR3 region has the DNA TGTGCCAGCTCGTCGGGCAACGGCGAGCCCCAGCATTTT. Its translation is CASSSGNGEPQHF.

The chain has TRBV7-1 and TRBJ1-5; no reliable D call. TRBV7-1 is designated an ORF whose function remains uncertain. V was pared by 4 bases and J by 2 bases, with 15 bases between. The CDR3 is made up of 16 amino acids. In DNA form, the CDR3 reads TGTGCCAGCAGCTTAGTTGCTGGGGTTCGCAATCAGCCCCAGCATTTT. It specifies CASSLVAGVRNQPQHF.

The chain joins TRBV6-8 to TRBJ1-3, with 7 bases matching TRBD1. CDR3 size: 17 residues. Germline V gene sequence: CDR1 MNHGY, CDR2 SAAAGT. The ends lost 0 bases at V and 4 bases at J; junction bases unmatched: 9. The CDR3 loop reads CASSYSSTGTTGNTIYF. The DNA for the CDR3 is TGTGCCAGCAGTTACTCTTCGACAGGGACAACGGGAAACACCATATATTTT.

This clone was counted only a few times. The rearrangement uses TRBV28 and TRBJ2-5; 8 bases align to TRBD2. Germline V gene lookup returns CDR1 MDHEN and CDR2 SYDVKM. The CDR3 spans 16 residues. J gave up 6 bases and V 6 bases, and 15 bases lay outside the gene matches. Here the CDR3 reads CASSPPGTGGRKTQYF. The DNA of the CDR3 is TGTGCCAGCAGCCCTCCGGGGACGGGAGGGAGAAAGACCCAGTACTTC.

J is TRBJ2-7 and V is TRBV19, with 9 positions matching TRBD1. The germline V gene encodes CDR1 LNHDA and CDR2 SQIVND (reference sequence). Trimming at V came to 10 bases and at J to 3 bases, leaving 13 bases not matched to a gene. The CDR3 consists of 15 residues. The CDR3 DNA reads as TGTGCCACCCGGCCCCCGGGACAGGGCCTCTACGAGCAGTACTTC. Residues: CATRPPGQGLYEQYF. The full variable domain, with the rest looked up from reference TRBV19 and TRBJ2-7, is DGGITQSPKYLFRKEGQNVTLSCEQNLNHDAMYWYRQDPGQGLRLIYYSQIVNDFQKGDIAEGYSVSREKKESFPLTVTSAQKNPTAFYLCATRPPGQGLYEQYFGPGTRLTVT.

This clone was seen only once. J is TRBJ1-1 and V is TRBV7-6; D is possibly TRBD1 (6 bases). There are 15 residues in the CDR3. V lost 3 bases and J lost 1, with 12 bases in between. CDR1 is SGHVS and CDR2 is FNYEAQ in the germline V gene. For the CDR3, the DNA is TGTGCCAGCAGCTTGAGGGGGGGGCCGAACACTGAAGCTTTCTTT. Encoded protein: CASSLRGGPNTEAFF.

The chain is built from TRBV29-1 and TRBJ1-1; tentatively, D is TRBD1 (5 bases). Trimming took 5 bases from V and 8 from J, leaving 18 bases between them. The CDR3 is made up of 13 amino acids. Germline CDR1 SQVTM, CDR2 ANQGSEA. This CDR3 is CSVHLGTAKEAFF. The CDR3 DNA is TGCAGCGTTCACCTGGGGACGGCTAAAGAAGCTTTCTTT.